Following are 4 T cell receptor beta chains from one sample sequenced in a study of OX40 agonist ivuxolimab in advanced cancers. TCRdb's copy holds only in-frame clones and misses some; the assay was immunoSEQ multiplex PCR. The sample has about 53,000 clones, roughly 84% seen once. The sequences come from CD4+ or CD8+ T cells sorted from blood, collected in a trial of the OX40 agonist ivuxolimab. The receptors shown here come from an adult with an advanced solid tumor such as melanoma, head and neck, liver or kidney cancer.

CDR3 protein: CASGEGVGANVLTF. The CDR3 nucleotides read TGTGCCAGTGGGGAGGGGGTTGGGGCCAACGTCCTGACTTTC. This sequence joins TRBV19 and TRBJ2-6, with D tentatively TRBD2 (7 bases). This CDR3 region has 14 residues. V was clipped by 8 bases and J by 3 bases, with 11 bases between them. Per the germline V gene, CDR1 is LNHDA and CDR2 is SQIVND (reference sequence).

This rearrangement joins TRBV6-1 to TRBJ2-1; TRBD2 matches 7 bases. The CDR3 loop spans 15 amino acids. CDR1 MNHNS and CDR2 SASEGT come from the germline V gene. Germline trimming cut 2 bases from V and 4 bases from J; bases unmatched to any gene: 5. The CDR3 region has the DNA TGTGCCAGCAGTGAAATTACTAGCGTTTACAATGAGCAGTTCTTC. This codes for CASSEITSVYNEQFF.

V usage is TRBV11-2 and J usage is TRBJ2-4, with unresolved D. CDR1 and CDR2 (germline): SGHAT, FQNNGV. The CDR3 runs 13 residues. The V and J ends lost 5 bases and 4 bases respectively, with 9 bases between them. CDR3 in DNA: TGTGCCAGCAGCGGAGATCTGAAAAACATTCAGTACTTC. Amino acids: CASSGDLKNIQYF.

The V and J genes are TRBV5-1 and TRBJ1-2; D perhaps matches TRBD1 (5 bases). The CDR3 covers 14 residues. CDR1 and CDR2 (germline): SGHRS, YFSETQ. Trimming cost V 4 bases and J 7 bases, with 17 bases left between them. The CDR3 loop is CASSPEGSKGGYTF. CDR3 nucleotide sequence: TGCGCCAGCAGCCCTGAGGGGAGCAAAGGTGGCTACACCTTC.